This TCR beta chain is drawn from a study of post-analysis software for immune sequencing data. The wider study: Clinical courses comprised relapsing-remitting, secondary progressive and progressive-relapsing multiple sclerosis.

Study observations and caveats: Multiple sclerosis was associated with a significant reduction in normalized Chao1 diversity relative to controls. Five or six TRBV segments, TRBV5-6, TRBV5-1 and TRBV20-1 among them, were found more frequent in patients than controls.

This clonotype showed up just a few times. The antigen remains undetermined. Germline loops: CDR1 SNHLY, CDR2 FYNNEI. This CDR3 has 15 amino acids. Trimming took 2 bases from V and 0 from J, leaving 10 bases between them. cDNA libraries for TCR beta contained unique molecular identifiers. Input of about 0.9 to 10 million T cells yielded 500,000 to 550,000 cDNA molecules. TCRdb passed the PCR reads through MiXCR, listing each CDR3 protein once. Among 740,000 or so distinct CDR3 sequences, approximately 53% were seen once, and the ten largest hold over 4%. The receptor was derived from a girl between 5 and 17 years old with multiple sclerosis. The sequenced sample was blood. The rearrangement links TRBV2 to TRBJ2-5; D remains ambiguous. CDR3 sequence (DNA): TGTGCCAGCAGTGAACTACGGACCGACCAAGAGACCCAGTACTTC. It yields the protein CASSELRTDQETQYF.